This TCR beta chain stems from a study of CD8 T cells in ankylosing spondylitis. For this clonotype: As yet, its antigen is unknown.

V lost 4 bases, J lost 1 base, and 14 bases lay in between. The CDR3 is 15 amino acids. Germline V CDR1 and CDR2: SGHRS, YFSETQ. General study results and limits: Disease-linked clones reportedly showed significant enrichment in matched ankylosing spondylitis synovial fluid. A TCR beta motif of under ten highly homologous variants appeared characteristic of ankylosing spondylitis blood. Disease-linked clones proved CD8+ and comparatively uncommon in peripheral blood.

Making the TCR beta libraries involved quantitative 5'-RACE with molecular barcodes. TCRdb independently ran MiXCR on the 5' RACE reads; one entry per CDR3 protein. The sample includes about 360,000 distinct CDR3 sequences, around 15% of them seen just once. The chain carries TRBV5-1 and TRBJ1-1; D gene ambiguous. The TCR originated in a male donor with ankylosing spondylitis or in good health (not recorded which). Material for sequencing was blood, either unsorted or a sorted T cell fraction (not recorded which). CDR3 DNA: TGCGCCAGCAGCCTGTCGGGGAAATCGAACACTGAAGCTTTCTTT. Encoded protein: CASSLSGKSNTEAFF.